One and the same sample provided the 12 T cell receptor beta chains below, sequenced in a study of Graves' ophthalmopathy and Graves' hyperthyroidism. CDR3 regions of TCR beta were amplified from RNA transcripts. First-round RT-PCR relied on HTBI primers, and a second-round multiplex PCR came next. TCRdb reprocessed the multiplex PCR reads with MiXCR, giving one entry per CDR3 protein. The sample has approximately 45,000 distinct CDR3 sequences, around 50% seen once. The sequencing input was peripheral blood. The receptors stem from an adult man with Graves' ophthalmopathy.

This clonotype was picked up many times. The chain couples TRBV4-1 to TRBJ1-1, with TRBD1 matching 8 bases. V gave up 4 bases and J gave up 0 bases; unmatched junction bases: 10. This CDR3 spans 17 amino acids. Germline CDR1 reads MGHRA; CDR2 reads YSYEKL. CDR3 residues: CASSPGQGGGMNTEAFF. DNA for the CDR3: TGCGCCAGCAGCCCCGGACAGGGAGGGGGAATGAACACTGAAGCTTTCTTT.

The V call is TRBV20-1, the J call TRBJ2-1; unclear D gene. Germline V gene sequence: CDR1 DFQATT, CDR2 SNEGSKA (reference sequence). This CDR3 contains 14 residues. V dropped 6 bases and J dropped 8 bases, with 20 bases sitting between them. The CDR3 sequence is CSAEDLTRVDEQFF. In DNA, the CDR3 is TGCAGTGCCGAGGACCTCACACGGGTCGATGAGCAGTTCTTC.

This clonotype was detected many times. The chain carries TRBV5-6 and TRBJ2-7; 13 bases fit TRBD2. The germline CDR1 and CDR2 sequences are SGHDT and YYEEEE. The CDR3 contains 15 residues. Trimming at V came to 4 bases and at J to 4 bases, leaving 5 bases not matched to a gene. The CDR3 DNA follows: TGTGCCAGCAGCCCGGGACTAGCGGGGCTGTACGAGCAGTACTTC. Residues: CASSPGLAGLYEQYF.

In this sample, this clonotype is medium-sized. V is TRBV5-8 and J is TRBJ2-5; no reliable D call. CDR3 size: 14 residues. The V and J ends lost 0 bases and 4 bases respectively, with 10 bases between them. The germline CDR1 and CDR2 sequences are SGHTS and YDEGEE. The CDR3 region is CASSLADASETQYF. In DNA form, the CDR3 reads TGTGCCAGCAGCTTGGCCGACGCCTCAGAGACCCAGTACTTC.

This clonotype showed up many times. The chain couples TRBV29-1 to TRBJ2-2; D assignment may be TRBD1 or TRBD2 (7 bases each). The V gene lost 4 bases and the J gene lost 0 bases, with 12 bases spanning the gap. Per germline, CDR1 SQVTM and CDR2 ANQGSEA. The CDR3 consists of 15 residues. The CDR3 nucleotides are TGCAGCGTTGCCAGGGGGGGGTCGAACACCGGGGAGCTGTTTTTT. This sequence encodes CSVARGGSNTGELFF.

This clonotype was seen a few times. The V and J genes are TRBV10-3 and TRBJ1-2; no reliable D call. Trimming shortened V by 9 bases and J by 4 bases, and 15 bases separated the two germline ends. The CDR3 totals 13 residues. In germline, CDR1 is ENHRY, CDR2 SYGVKD. CDR3 DNA sequence: TGTGCCATTTTCAGCCCAGACACCTATGGCTACACCTTC. Translating it yields CAIFSPDTYGYTF.

This clonotype was seen many times. The gene calls are TRBV4-2 and TRBJ1-5, with D unresolved. Germline V gene data show CDR1 as LGHNA and CDR2 as YNFKEQ. The CDR3 consists of 14 residues. The germline V and J ends were trimmed by 1 base and 3 bases, with 7 bases remaining between them. In nucleotides, the CDR3 is TGTGCCAGCAGCCAAGCAGGTTACAATCAGCCCCAGCATTTT. Amino acids: CASSQAGYNQPQHF.

The chain recombines TRBV7-8 with TRBJ1-2; no clear D. CDR1 is SGHVS and CDR2 is FQNEAQ in the germline V gene. Trimming cost V 4 bases and J 4 bases, with 16 bases left between them. There are 15 residues in the CDR3. The CDR3 sequence is CASSSIFGEGYGYTF. The CDR3 DNA sequence: TGTGCCAGCAGCTCCATCTTTGGGGAGGGCTATGGCTACACCTTC.

For this clonotype: The CDR3 does not close with the conserved phenylalanine or tryptophan, likely indicating a read error. Because the CDR3's place on the DNA is in doubt, the DNA is left out and the CDR3 is given as listed by TCRdb. V usage is TRBV19 and J usage is TRBJ2-3. CDR1 LNHDA and CDR2 SQIVND come from the germline V gene (reference sequence). Both ends counted, the CDR3 spans 13 residues. CDR3 region: CASIKPNADTRYS.

This clonotype was detected ten times or more. This sequence joins TRBV11-2 and TRBJ2-1, with D hard to call. Germline CDR1 is SGHAT and CDR2 is FQNNGV. Trimming stripped 1 base from V and 0 bases from J, with 7 bases between. CDR3 size: 15 residues. The CDR3 protein is CASSLVASSYNEQFF. The CDR3 coding sequence is TGTGCCAGCAGCTTAGTGGCCAGCTCCTACAATGAGCAGTTCTTC. The variable domain in full, completed from reference TRBV11-2 and TRBJ2-1, reads EAGVAQSPRYKIIEKRQSVAFWCNPISGHATLYWYQQILGQGPKLLIQFQNNGVVDDSQLPKDRFSAERLKGVDSTLKIQPAKLEDSAVYLCASSLVASSYNEQFFGPGTRLTVL.

V is TRBV7-3 and J is TRBJ1-1; possibly TRBD1 for D (5 bases). The CDR3 loop spans 16 amino acids. Trimming took 5 bases from V and 1 from J, leaving 17 bases between them. The germline V gene has CDR1 SGHTA and CDR2 FQGTGA. The CDR3 here is CASSPYTGAGNTEAFF. The CDR3 bases are TGTGCCAGCAGCCCCTATACCGGGGCTGGGAACACTGAAGCTTTCTTT.

This clonotype has at least ten counts. The chain links TRBV4-2 to TRBJ1-4; 9 positions agree with TRBD1. The CDR3 length is 16 residues. Trimming removed 5 bases from V and 0 bases from J; junction bases left unmatched: 4. Germline-derived CDR1 and CDR2 are LGHNA and YNFKEQ. The CDR3 sequence is CASSRDREATNEKLFF. Written as DNA, the CDR3 is TGTGCCAGCAGCAGGGACAGGGAGGCAACTAATGAAAAACTGTTTTTT.